The sequence of this T cell receptor beta chain was determined in a study (dated by TCRdb to between 2014 and 2016). With regard to the full study: The study tested whether tumor-infiltrating Tregs in breast cancer are recruited from blood Tregs or converted in situ from other CD4+ T cell subsets.

From a lookup of the germline V gene, CDR1 and CDR2 are SQVTM and ANQGSEA. The germline V and J ends show losses of 6 bases and 0 bases respectively, and no gene match explains 1 base of the junction. The CDR3 measures 13 amino acids from cysteine to phenylalanine. Of the read, only the CDR3 DNA is kept; its 39 bases are in frame from base 1. Of note for this clonotype: Its binding antigen is unknown. No clone much larger than this one lies a single base away; base qualities are absent.

Full-length TCR variable regions were amplified by 5' RACE PCR with constant-region reverse primers, followed by semi-nested PCR with Nested Universal Primer A. Using the ReliaPrep RNA Cell Miniprep System, total RNA was extracted, and the SMARTer RACE 5'/3' Kit was then used to reverse transcribe the RNA into 5'RACE-ready cDNA. Full-length TCR alpha and beta libraries were barcoded with multiplex adaptors and sequenced on an Illumina MiSeq. The paper's data handling went like this. Sequencing data were pooled across the five patients for each of nine subset-tissue groups and compared by unsupervised clustering of TCR gene usage. The Morisita-Horn index, with shared sequences weighted by their contribution to each repertoire, was used to calculate repertoire similarity. TCRdb redid the processing of the public reads, applying fastp at Q25 and MiXCR, and retained in-frame beta chains. When rows share a CDR3 protein, they turn into one entry using the most common DNA and genes. TCRdb, not the authors, supplied the V and J calls. For this sample the table gives about 62,000 distinct CDR3 sequences, of which 30% were detected only once. The top ten clones comprise 2.3% of the sample.

Results the study describes overall, beyond this receptor: The validation in the larger cohort was limited to a single TCR beta V-J rearrangement instead of whole repertoires. The greatest overlap of tumor-infiltrating Treg TCR alpha and beta sequences was with tumor naive CD4+ T cells, followed next by blood naive CD4+ T cells. Tumor memory CD4+ T cell TCR gene usage clustered with blood and lymph node memory CD4+ cells and lymph node naive CD4+ cells.

The Miltenyi Naive CD4+ T Cell Isolation kit was used to purify naive CD4+ T cells, and CD25 microbeads were used to remove Tregs. Tregs, naive and memory CD4+ T cells from tumor, blood and ipsilateral draining lymph nodes of a few breast cancer patients underwent full-length TCR alpha and beta sequencing. Tumor tissue and lymph nodes obtained from ipsilateral axillary dissection were perfused with PBS, minced and then digested with collagenase I and hyaluronidase. FACS confirmed that the sorted cell populations were more than 90% pure. Material for sequencing was tumor-infiltrating naive CD4+ T cells sorted from the breast tumor. The sample's cell subset or site label, in plain terms: naive CD4+ T cells, CD4+CD45RA+CD25-. The sequence joins TRBV29-1 to TRBJ2-3, with 9 bases aligning to TRBD1. The sequence derives from a female donor with breast cancer. This receptor has the CDR3 CSVGQGSTDTQYF. The sequenced DNA: TGCAGCGTGGGACAGGGTAGCACAGATACGCAGTATTTT.